This TCR beta chain was captured in a study of cytomegalovirus exposure and HLA in healthy donors. Study-wide results and caveats: A classifier reportedly called cytomegalovirus status with high sensitivity and specificity.

V shed 5 bases, J shed 3 bases, and the junction held 14 bases outside the gene matches. Germline V gives CDR1 SGHTA, CDR2 FQGTGA. The CDR3 spans 18 residues. About this clone: The antigen remains unidentified.

Amplification used 60 Vbeta primers and 13 Jbeta primers. Assay: immunoSEQ multiplex PCR; the TCRdb copy retains only in-frame clones and omits some. The sample gives 150,000 or so clones, more than 70% of which show up once; 2.5% to 3.5% is in the top ten. This clonotype originated in a male donor in good health and CMV-seronegative. The specimen sequenced was PBMCs. V gene TRBV7-3 combines with J gene TRBJ2-2, with 8 bases aligning to TRBD1. This CDR3 is CASSIHPGTGTYTGELFF. The CDR3 bases are TGTGCCAGCAGCATTCACCCCGGGACAGGAACTTACACCGGGGAGCTGTTTTTT.